These T cell receptor beta chains were read from a single sample in a study of CD8+CD57+ T cells in acquired aplastic anemia. TCRdb called the reads again in MiXCR, with one record for every CDR3 protein. The sample holds some 280,000 distinct CDR3 sequences; 55% to 65% are singletons and the top ten take less than 9.5%. The material sequenced was sorted CD4+, CD8+, or CD8+CD57+ T cells (not recorded which) from PBMCs. The receptors shown here come from a human donor with severe aplastic anemia or a healthy control (not recorded which). CDR3s include the opening cysteine and the closing phenylalanine or tryptophan. The order of the fields is clone size, J gene, V gene, D gene, CDR3 protein, CDR3 DNA. D genes are given only for firm matches. Where a row states a size, it is once, few, many or the class of an expanded clone; other rows omit it.

>.|TRBJ2-5|TRBV7-9|.
CASSVGPYQETQYF
TGTGCCAGCAGCGTTGGACCTTACCAAGAGACCCAGTACTTC
>.|TRBJ2-5|TRBV12-3/TRBV12-4|.
CASSVTPSGTIRETQYF
TGTGCCAGCAGCGTAACGCCTTCGGGAACAATCCGAGAGACCCAGTACTTC
>.|TRBJ2-3|TRBV15|.
CATSHVGIGDTQYF
TGTGCCACCAGCCACGTTGGGATAGGAGATACGCAGTATTTT
>once|TRBJ2-7|TRBV19|TRBD2
CASSIRRGSGVYEQYF
TGTGCCAGTAGCATCCGCCGGGGTAGCGGGGTCTACGAGCAGTACTTC
>.|TRBJ2-3|TRBV15|TRBD1
CATSRDTGGADTQYF
TGTGCCACCAGCAGAGATACAGGGGGCGCAGATACGCAGTATTTT
>.|TRBJ2-1|TRBV19|TRBD1
CASSPQGVTFEEQFF
TGTGCCAGTAGTCCGCAGGGGGTAACATTCGAGGAGCAGTTCTTC
>many|TRBJ2-2|TRBV12-3/TRBV12-4|.
CASSPRALNTGELFF
TGTGCCAGCAGTCCCCGCGCCTTGAACACCGGGGAGCTGTTTTTT
>.|TRBJ1-1|TRBV2|.
CASSLLGFETEAFF
TGTGCCAGCAGTCTACTGGGGTTTGAAACTGAAGCTTTCTTT
>many|TRBJ2-3|TRBV9|TRBD1
CASSSPGQGADTQYF
TGTGCCAGCAGCTCCCCGGGACAGGGGGCAGATACGCAGTATTTT
>many|TRBJ2-3|TRBV7-8|.
CASSNDGTSTDTQYF
TGTGCCAGCAGCAACGACGGGACTAGCACAGATACGCAGTATTTT
>.|TRBJ1-1|TRBV7-3|TRBD1
CASRRQGWAEAFF
TGTGCCAGCAGACGACAGGGCTGGGCTGAAGCTTTCTTT
>.|TRBJ2-5|TRBV20-1|TRBD1
CSGDRDREAQYF
TGCAGTGGTGACCGGGACAGAGAGGCCCAGTACTTC
>.|TRBJ2-7|TRBV20-1|TRBD2
CSARSTATSVSYEQYF
TGCAGTGCTAGGTCAACCGCGACTAGCGTATCCTACGAGCAGTACTTC
>.|TRBJ1-4|TRBV19|TRBD1
CASSFYRGFDEKLFF
TGTGCCAGTAGTTTCTACAGGGGTTTCGACGAAAAACTGTTTTTT
>once|TRBJ1-2|TRBV6-4|.
CASSDGFGYGYTF
TGTGCCAGCAGTGATGGGTTTGGCTATGGCTACACCTTC
>many|TRBJ1-6|TRBV5-1|.
CASMVGENSPLHF
TGCGCCAGCATGGTGGGGGAAAATTCACCCCTCCACTTT
>few|TRBJ1-5|TRBV20-1|.
CSAGGHPNQPQHF
TGCAGTGCTGGGGGGCACCCCAATCAGCCCCAGCATTTT
>.|TRBJ1-2|TRBV6-2/TRBV6-3|TRBD1
CASGGQGNGYTF
TGTGCCAGCGGGGGACAGGGGAATGGCTACACCTTC
>many|TRBJ2-2|TRBV27|.
CASSSHGTGELFF
TGTGCCAGCAGTTCGCATGGCACCGGGGAGCTGTTTTTT
>.|TRBJ1-2|TRBV2|TRBD1
CASSGILGTDYGYTF
TGTGCCAGCAGTGGGATTTTGGGGACAGATTATGGCTACACCTTC
>once|TRBJ1-1|TRBV20-1|.
CSASVPGVNTEAFF
TGCAGTGCTAGCGTCCCAGGGGTGAACACTGAAGCTTTCTTT
>.|TRBJ1-5|TRBV19|TRBD1
CTSDRALSNQPQHF
TGTACCAGTGACAGGGCACTTAGCAATCAGCCCCAGCATTTT
>many|TRBJ2-1|TRBV4-3|TRBD2
CASSQDWGGLAGSYNEQFF
TGCGCCAGCAGCCAAGATTGGGGGGGACTAGCGGGGTCCTACAATGAGCAGTTCTTC
>once|TRBJ2-1|TRBV5-1|TRBD2
CASSSEDLGLAEQFF
TGCGCCAGCAGCTCTGAGGACCTGGGACTAGCTGAGCAGTTCTTC
>.|TRBJ2-7|TRBV20-1|.
CSARVPRGRNEQYF
TGCAGTGCTAGGGTCCCCAGGGGCCGGAACGAGCAGTACTTC
>few|TRBJ2-6|TRBV25-1|.
CASSSYNRNSGANVLTF
TGTGCCAGCAGCTCTTATAACAGGAACTCTGGGGCCAACGTCCTGACTTTC
>.|TRBJ2-1|TRBV12-3/TRBV12-4|.
CASSSRFRTTYNEQFF
TGTGCCAGCAGTTCAAGATTCAGGACTACCTACAATGAGCAGTTCTTC
>.|TRBJ2-3|TRBV7-9|TRBD2
CASSPLERGGGTDTQYF
TGTGCCAGCAGCCCCCTAGAGCGGGGGGGAGGCACAGATACGCAGTATTTT
>.|TRBJ1-5|TRBV19|.
CASSEGGRVQPQHF
TGTGCCAGTTCGGAGGGGGGAAGAGTTCAGCCCCAGCATTTT
>few|TRBJ1-4|TRBV6-5|.
CASSYFVGGGREKLFF
TGTGCCAGCAGTTACTTTGTGGGGGGGGGTCGAGAAAAACTGTTTTTT
>many|TRBJ2-7|TRBV18|TRBD1
CASSVTGSHEQYF
TGTGCCAGCTCCGTGACAGGGAGCCACGAGCAGTACTTC
>.|TRBJ2-2|TRBV7-8|TRBD2
CASSLSAGGLFF
TGTGCCAGCAGCTTAAGTGCGGGGGGGCTGTTTTTT
>many|TRBJ1-4|TRBV12-3/TRBV12-4|.
CASSFEGTQGNREKLFF
TGTGCCAGCAGTTTTGAAGGTACTCAGGGGAATCGGGAAAAACTGTTTTTT
>.|TRBJ2-2|TRBV7-3|.
CASSQARNTGELFF
TGTGCCAGCAGCCAAGCGAGGAACACCGGGGAGCTGTTTTTT
>.|TRBJ2-2|TRBV7-3|.
CASSFRVPHIGELFF
TGTGCCAGCAGCTTCCGGGTCCCTCATATAGGGGAGCTGTTTTTT
>.|TRBJ1-1|TRBV10-3|.
CATLKTTGRNTEAFF
TGTGCCACCCTTAAAACGACCGGGAGGAACACTGAAGCTTTCTTT
>once|TRBJ2-7|TRBV7-8|.
CASSLGAVYEQYF
TGTGCCAGCAGCTTAGGGGCAGTCTACGAGCAGTACTTC
>.|TRBJ1-2|TRBV7-2|.
CASSLGLGRSYGYTF
TGTGCCAGCAGCTTAGGACTAGGGCGAAGCTATGGCTACACCTTC
>.|TRBJ2-7|TRBV2|.
CASSKDRKGEEQYF
TGTGCCAGCAGTAAGGACCGTAAGGGCGAAGAGCAGTACTTC
>.|TRBJ2-3|TRBV2|TRBD2
CASSVLAGGLRVDTQYF
TGTGCCAGCAGCGTACTAGCGGGGGGGCTTCGGGTAGATACGCAGTATTTT
>.|TRBJ2-6|TRBV6-1|.
CASSEAGDGANVLTF
TGTGCCAGCAGTGAAGCTGGGGATGGGGCCAACGTCCTGACTTTC
>many|TRBJ1-6|TRBV19|TRBD1
CASSSPDRRNSPLHF
TGTGCCAGTAGTTCGCCGGACAGGAGAAATTCACCCCTCCACTTT
>many|TRBJ2-2|TRBV5-1|.
CASSFKQAPNTGELFF
TGCGCCAGCAGCTTTAAACAGGCCCCGAACACCGGGGAGCTGTTTTTT
>few|TRBJ1-2|TRBV28|.
CASSGLGRPNYGYTF
TGTGCCAGCAGTGGGTTAGGGCGGCCCAACTATGGCTACACCTTC
>.|TRBJ2-7|TRBV19|.
CASSKLSATYEQYF
TGTGCCAGTAGTAAACTTAGCGCTACCTACGAGCAGTACTTC
>.|TRBJ2-2|TRBV24-1|.
CASSEGPKGLFF
TGTGCCTCCAGTGAGGGACCGAAAGGGCTGTTTTTT
>.|TRBJ2-4|TRBV15|TRBD1
CATSRRTGMAKNIQYF
TGTGCCACCAGCCGTAGGACAGGGATGGCCAAAAACATTCAGTACTTC
>few|TRBJ2-5|TRBV10-2|TRBD2
CASNNGLGETQYF
TGCGCCAGCAATAATGGACTAGGAGAGACCCAGTACTTC
>once|TRBJ1-5|TRBV6-1|.
CASSAAAGDSNQPQHF
TGTGCCAGCAGTGCAGCTGCAGGGGATAGCAATCAGCCCCAGCATTTT
>few|TRBJ1-1|TRBV7-9|TRBD1
CASSSQGVGNTEAFF
TGTGCCAGCAGCTCGCAGGGGGTAGGGAACACTGAAGCTTTCTTT
>few|TRBJ2-7|TRBV20-1|TRBD1
CSARGDRDYEQYF
TGCAGTGCTAGAGGGGACAGGGACTACGAGCAGTACTTC
>.|TRBJ1-4|TRBV2|.
CASSNGRGREKLFF
TGTGCCAGCAGCAACGGGCGGGGACGGGAAAAACTGTTTTTT
>.|TRBJ2-3|TRBV7-8|.
CASSLDEARDTQYF
TGTGCCAGCAGCTTAGACGAGGCGCGAGATACGCAGTATTTT
>many|TRBJ2-3|TRBV20-1|TRBD2
CSARRLLAGSTDTQYF
TGCAGTGCTAGAAGGCTATTAGCGGGGAGCACAGATACGCAGTATTTT
>.|TRBJ1-1|TRBV10-3|.
CAISERTVPRNTEAFF
TGTGCCATCAGTGAGCGGACAGTTCCTCGGAACACTGAAGCTTTCTTT